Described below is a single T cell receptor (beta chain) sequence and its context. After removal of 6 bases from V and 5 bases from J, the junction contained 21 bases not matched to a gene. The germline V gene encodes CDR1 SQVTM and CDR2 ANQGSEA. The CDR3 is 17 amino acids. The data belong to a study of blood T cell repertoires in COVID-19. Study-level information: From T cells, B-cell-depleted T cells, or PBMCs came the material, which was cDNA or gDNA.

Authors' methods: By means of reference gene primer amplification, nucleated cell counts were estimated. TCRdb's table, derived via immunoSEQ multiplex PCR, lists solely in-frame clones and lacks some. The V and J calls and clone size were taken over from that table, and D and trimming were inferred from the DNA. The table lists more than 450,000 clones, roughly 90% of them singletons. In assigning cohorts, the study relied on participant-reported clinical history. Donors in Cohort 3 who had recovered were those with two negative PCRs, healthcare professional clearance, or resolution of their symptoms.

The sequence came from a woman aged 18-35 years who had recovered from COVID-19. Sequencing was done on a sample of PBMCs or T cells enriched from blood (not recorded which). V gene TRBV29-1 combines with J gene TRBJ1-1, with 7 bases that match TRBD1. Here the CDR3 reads CSVDRDSVVQSGTEAFF. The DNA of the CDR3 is TGCAGCGTCGACAGGGATTCAGTGGTTCAGAGTGGGACTGAAGCTTTCTTT.